The 2 T cell receptor beta chains presented below share a single source sample, sequenced in a study of cytomegalovirus exposure and HLA in healthy donors. The PCR had 60 Vbeta and 13 Jbeta primers. Here immunoSEQ multiplex PCR was the method, and the copy in TCRdb shows in-frame clones only, minus some. The sample has approximately 34,000 clones. The specimen was PBMCs. The receptors shown here come from a woman aged 40 to 50 in good health and CMV-seropositive.

The rearrangement links TRBV18 to TRBJ2-7, with 8 nucleotides matching TRBD1. Germline V gene sequence: CDR1 KGHSH, CDR2 LQKENI. The CDR3 is made up of 15 amino acids. J was trimmed by 4 bases and V by 3 bases; bases with no gene match: 8. This chain's CDR3 is CASSPGQGGMYEQYF. CDR3 DNA: TGTGCCAGCTCACCCGGACAGGGCGGTATGTACGAGCAGTACTTC.

The chain couples TRBV4-1 to TRBJ1-5; 7 bases map to TRBD1. CDR1 and CDR2 from the germline V gene are MGHRA and YSYEKL. With 6 bases clipped from V and 2 bases from J, the junction kept 4 bases outside the gene matches. This CDR3 region has 14 residues. The chain's CDR3 is CASSHGQGNQPQHF. CDR3 in DNA: TGCGCCAGCAGTCATGGACAGGGCAATCAGCCCCAGCATTTT.